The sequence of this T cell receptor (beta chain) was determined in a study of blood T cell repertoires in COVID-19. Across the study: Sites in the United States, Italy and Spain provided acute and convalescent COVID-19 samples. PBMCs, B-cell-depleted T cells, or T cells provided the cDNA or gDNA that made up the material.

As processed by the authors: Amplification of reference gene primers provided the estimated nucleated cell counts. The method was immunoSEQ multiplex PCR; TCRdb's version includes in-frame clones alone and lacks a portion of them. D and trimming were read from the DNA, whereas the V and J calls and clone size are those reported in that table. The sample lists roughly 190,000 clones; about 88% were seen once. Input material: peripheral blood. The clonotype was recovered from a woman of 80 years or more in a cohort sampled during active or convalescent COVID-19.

CDR3: CASSLSGLAQYF. The CDR3 DNA is TGTGCCAGCAGTTTATCGGGACTAGCGCAGTATTTT. This sequence joins TRBV27 and TRBJ2-3, with 8 bases lining up with TRBD2. This CDR3 is 12 amino acids long. CDR1 is MNHEY and CDR2 is SMNVEV in the germline V gene (reference sequence). V lost 0 bases and J lost 10; bases outside the gene matches: 0.